These T cell receptor beta chains were read from a single sample in a study of blood T cell repertoires in COVID-19. TCRdb's table, derived via immunoSEQ multiplex PCR, lists solely in-frame clones and lacks some. The data show 200,000 to 300,000 clones, about 85% seen once. The sample comprised peripheral blood. The receptors stem from a man in his late teens or twenties with active or convalescent COVID-19. Both conserved end residues are part of each CDR3. D genes are given only for firm matches. Not every row has a clone size; where given, it reads once, few, many or a size class.

d_gene: -
abundance: few
v_gene: TRBV7-7
j_gene: TRBJ2-1
CDR3nt: TGTGCTAGCAGCCCGACATCTTCTATTGAGCAGTTCTTC
CDR3aa: CASSPTSSIEQFF

d_gene: -
abundance: -
v_gene: TRBV9
j_gene: TRBJ1-3
CDR3nt: TGTGCCAGCAGCGAGGGGATAGGACCCGGAAACACCATATATTTT
CDR3aa: CASSEGIGPGNTIYF

d_gene: TRBD2
abundance: once
v_gene: TRBV5-4
j_gene: TRBJ2-3
CDR3nt: TGTGCCAGCAGCTTGGTGGCGGGAGGGGCAGATACGCAGTATTTT
CDR3aa: CASSLVAGGADTQYF

d_gene: -
abundance: -
v_gene: TRBV14
j_gene: TRBJ2-5
CDR3nt: TGTGCCAGCAGCCAAGATGGGGGGTCAAGCTACATGGAGACCCAGTACTTC
CDR3aa: CASSQDGGSSYMETQYF

d_gene: TRBD2
abundance: -
v_gene: TRBV7-9
j_gene: TRBJ2-1
CDR3nt: TGTGCCAGCAGCCCACGCATCGCGGGAGGTTACAATGAGCAGTTCTTC
CDR3aa: CASSPRIAGGYNEQFF

d_gene: -
abundance: -
v_gene: TRBV4-3
j_gene: TRBJ1-5
CDR3nt: TGCGCCAGCAGCCGGGGCTGGGGGGATAGCAATCAGCCCCAGCATTTT
CDR3aa: CASSRGWGDSNQPQHF

d_gene: TRBD1
abundance: -
v_gene: TRBV6-5
j_gene: TRBJ1-1
CDR3nt: TGTGCCAGCAGTCTTCGGGACAGGGGGCTTGAAGCTTTCTTT
CDR3aa: CASSLRDRGLEAFF

d_gene: TRBD1
abundance: -
v_gene: TRBV19
j_gene: TRBJ2-7
CDR3nt: TGTGCCAGTAGTCCAAACAGGGGGCAGAGCTCCTACGAGCAGTACTTC
CDR3aa: CASSPNRGQSSYEQYF

d_gene: -
abundance: once
v_gene: TRBV11-3
j_gene: TRBJ2-1
CDR3nt: TGTGCCAGCAGCTCGAAACCGGGATTCCGAGTCGATGAGCAGTTCTTC
CDR3aa: CASSSKPGFRVDEQFF

d_gene: -
abundance: -
v_gene: TRBV6-6
j_gene: TRBJ2-1
CDR3nt: TGTGCCAGCAGTAGCCGACGAAAAGGGGGTAATGAGCAGTTCTTC
CDR3aa: CASSSRRKGGNEQFF

d_gene: TRBD1
abundance: -
v_gene: TRBV10-3
j_gene: TRBJ1-3
CDR3nt: TGTGCCATCAGCGACCAACAGGGGGGGTCTGGAAACACCATATATTTT
CDR3aa: CAISDQQGGSGNTIYF

d_gene: TRBD1
abundance: -
v_gene: TRBV28
j_gene: TRBJ1-1
CDR3nt: TGTGCCAGCAGCGCACTGACAGGGGGATATAGCACTGAAGCTTTCTTT
CDR3aa: CASSALTGGYSTEAFF

d_gene: -
abundance: -
v_gene: TRBV6-2/TRBV6-3
j_gene: TRBJ2-7
CDR3nt: TGTGCCAGCAGTTACTCGAGAGGATACGAGCAGTACTTC
CDR3aa: CASSYSRGYEQYF

d_gene: TRBD1
abundance: once
v_gene: TRBV18
j_gene: TRBJ1-1
CDR3nt: TGTGCCAGCTCACCGGGACAGGGATTGGACACTGAAGCTTTCTTT
CDR3aa: CASSPGQGLDTEAFF

d_gene: -
abundance: -
v_gene: TRBV9
j_gene: TRBJ1-4
CDR3nt: TGTGCCAGCAGCGTAGCAGCAGGCCGAAATGAAAAACTGTTTTTT
CDR3aa: CASSVAAGRNEKLFF

d_gene: -
abundance: few
v_gene: TRBV5-1
j_gene: TRBJ1-1
CDR3nt: TGCGCCAGCAGCTTGGATAGCAACCTCGCCGGTGGGGAAGCTTTCTTT
CDR3aa: CASSLDSNLAGGEAFF

d_gene: TRBD1
abundance: -
v_gene: TRBV2
j_gene: TRBJ1-5
CDR3nt: TGTGCCAGCAGGACCGGGACAGGGGGCTATCAGCCCCAGCATTTT
CDR3aa: CASRTGTGGYQPQHF

d_gene: TRBD2
abundance: -
v_gene: TRBV7-6
j_gene: TRBJ2-7
CDR3nt: TGTGCCAGCAGCCCCGTCGGGGGGGCAGGGGTCTCCTACGAGCAGTACTTC
CDR3aa: CASSPVGGAGVSYEQYF

d_gene: TRBD1
abundance: -
v_gene: TRBV19
j_gene: TRBJ1-4
CDR3nt: TGTGCCAGTAGTTCATCCAGGGGGAACTTTGAAAAACTGTTTTTT
CDR3aa: CASSSSRGNFEKLFF

d_gene: TRBD1
abundance: once
v_gene: TRBV5-1
j_gene: TRBJ1-3
CDR3nt: TGCGCCAGCAGCTTGCGGACAGGGGCCGGAAACACCATATATTTT
CDR3aa: CASSLRTGAGNTIYF

d_gene: TRBD2
abundance: -
v_gene: TRBV5-3
j_gene: TRBJ2-1
CDR3nt: TGTGCCAGAAGCCCACCGTCTCGCGGGAGTTGGAATGAGCAGTTCTTC
CDR3aa: CARSPPSRGSWNEQFF

d_gene: -
abundance: -
v_gene: TRBV2
j_gene: TRBJ2-7
CDR3nt: TGTGCCAGCAGTCCTTACTACGAGCAGTACTTC
CDR3aa: CASSPYYEQYF

d_gene: TRBD1
abundance: -
v_gene: TRBV19
j_gene: TRBJ1-4
CDR3nt: TGTGCCAGTTGGGACAGGGTCTCGCCTAATGAAAAACTGTTTTTT
CDR3aa: CASWDRVSPNEKLFF

d_gene: -
abundance: -
v_gene: TRBV10-3
j_gene: TRBJ1-5
CDR3nt: TGTGCCATCAGTGAGTCGGGGTTAGGGGCCGCCAATCAGCCCCAGCATTTT
CDR3aa: CAISESGLGAANQPQHF

d_gene: TRBD2
abundance: -
v_gene: TRBV19
j_gene: TRBJ2-1
CDR3nt: TGTGCCAGTAGTATTGTAGCGGGAGGACCCGCAGTGCAGTTCTTC
CDR3aa: CASSIVAGGPAVQFF

d_gene: -
abundance: once
v_gene: TRBV7-9
j_gene: TRBJ1-2
CDR3nt: TGTGCCAGCAGACTAGACAGGTTTAGCCATGGCTACACCTTC
CDR3aa: CASRLDRFSHGYTF

d_gene: -
abundance: once
v_gene: TRBV2
j_gene: TRBJ2-3
CDR3nt: TGTGCCAGCCTTTACACAGATACGCAGTATTTT
CDR3aa: CASLYTDTQYF

d_gene: -
abundance: -
v_gene: TRBV6-1
j_gene: TRBJ2-1
CDR3nt: TGTGCCAGCAGTGAGACGACAGCTCTCGAGCAGTTCTTC
CDR3aa: CASSETTALEQFF

d_gene: TRBD1
abundance: -
v_gene: TRBV7-9
j_gene: TRBJ2-3
CDR3nt: TGTGCCAGCAGCTTCGGTCTCAGGGGGACAAGAGATACGCAGTATTTT
CDR3aa: CASSFGLRGTRDTQYF

d_gene: TRBD2
abundance: -
v_gene: TRBV5-1
j_gene: TRBJ2-5
CDR3nt: TGCGCCAGCAGCTTGAACAACCCGCTAGCGGAACAAGAGACCCAGTACTTC
CDR3aa: CASSLNNPLAEQETQYF

d_gene: TRBD2
abundance: -
v_gene: TRBV28
j_gene: TRBJ2-1
CDR3nt: TGTGCCAGCCGTAGCGGGAGAGCCTACAATGAGCAGTTCTTC
CDR3aa: CASRSGRAYNEQFF

d_gene: TRBD1
abundance: -
v_gene: TRBV7-9
j_gene: TRBJ2-5
CDR3nt: TGTGCCAGCAGCTTTGGGACAGACTTTCAAGAGACCCAGTACTTC
CDR3aa: CASSFGTDFQETQYF

d_gene: -
abundance: -
v_gene: TRBV30
j_gene: TRBJ2-7
CDR3nt: TGTGCCTGGAGGTCAGGTACCTACGAGCAGTACTTC
CDR3aa: CAWRSGTYEQYF

d_gene: TRBD1
abundance: -
v_gene: TRBV6-6
j_gene: TRBJ2-7
CDR3nt: TGTGCCAGCAGCCGCGGGGGGACAGGGGTTTATGAGCAGTACTTC
CDR3aa: CASSRGGTGVYEQYF

d_gene: TRBD1
abundance: -
v_gene: TRBV9
j_gene: TRBJ1-1
CDR3nt: TGTGCCAGCAGCGGTACCGGGACAGCTATGAACACTGAAGCTTTCTTT
CDR3aa: CASSGTGTAMNTEAFF

d_gene: TRBD2
abundance: -
v_gene: TRBV18
j_gene: TRBJ2-3
CDR3nt: TGTGCCAGCTCACCACGTTATGGGGGGGCAGATACGCAGTATTTT
CDR3aa: CASSPRYGGADTQYF

d_gene: -
abundance: -
v_gene: TRBV7-9
j_gene: TRBJ2-7
CDR3nt: TGTGCCAGCAGCTTAGGGTGGAGTACCTACGAGCAGTACTTC
CDR3aa: CASSLGWSTYEQYF

d_gene: TRBD1
abundance: -
v_gene: TRBV27
j_gene: TRBJ2-1
CDR3nt: TGTGCCAGCAGACAACAGGGGGTCTCCTACAATGAGCAGTTCTTC
CDR3aa: CASRQQGVSYNEQFF

d_gene: TRBD1
abundance: -
v_gene: TRBV7-2
j_gene: TRBJ1-2
CDR3nt: TGTGCCAGCAGCTTAGTTTGGCAGGGGGCGCACAACTATGGCTACACCTTC
CDR3aa: CASSLVWQGAHNYGYTF

d_gene: -
abundance: -
v_gene: TRBV5-1
j_gene: TRBJ1-3
CDR3nt: TGCGCCAGCAGCCTGAATGCTTGGAGCTCTGGAAACACCATATATTTT
CDR3aa: CASSLNAWSSGNTIYF

d_gene: TRBD2
abundance: -
v_gene: TRBV5-1
j_gene: TRBJ2-1
CDR3nt: TGCGCCAGCAGCTTGTTAGCGGGAAGCAATGAGCAGTTCTTC
CDR3aa: CASSLLAGSNEQFF

d_gene: TRBD1
abundance: -
v_gene: TRBV7-9
j_gene: TRBJ2-7
CDR3nt: TGTGCCAGCAGCCCCGGGACAGGGGTGATGTACGAGCAGTACTTC
CDR3aa: CASSPGTGVMYEQYF

d_gene: TRBD2
abundance: -
v_gene: TRBV6-5
j_gene: TRBJ2-1
CDR3nt: TGTGCCAGCAGTTACAGAGCGGGAGGGCCTAAGAATGAGCAGTTCTTC
CDR3aa: CASSYRAGGPKNEQFF

d_gene: TRBD2
abundance: -
v_gene: TRBV2
j_gene: TRBJ2-2
CDR3nt: TGTGCCAGCAGTGTGGGACTAGCGAGGGCGGGAGGGGAGCTGTTTTTT
CDR3aa: CASSVGLARAGGELFF

d_gene: TRBD2
abundance: -
v_gene: TRBV5-4
j_gene: TRBJ2-1
CDR3nt: TGTGCCAGCAGCTCGGTAGCGGGGACAAGCTACAATGAGCAGTTCTTC
CDR3aa: CASSSVAGTSYNEQFF

d_gene: -
abundance: -
v_gene: TRBV20-1
j_gene: TRBJ1-2
CDR3nt: TGCAGTGCCACGGAGGTAGGCGGCTACACCTTC
CDR3aa: CSATEVGGYTF

d_gene: TRBD1
abundance: -
v_gene: TRBV13
j_gene: TRBJ1-5
CDR3nt: TGTGCCAGCAGCTTAGGACCGACCCTGGGGACAGTAAATAGCAATCAGCCCCAGCATTTT
CDR3aa: CASSLGPTLGTVNSNQPQHF

d_gene: -
abundance: -
v_gene: TRBV28
j_gene: TRBJ2-1
CDR3nt: TGTGCCAGCAGTTTTCCCTCCTACGGGAGACGAATATACAATGAGCAGTTCTTC
CDR3aa: CASSFPSYGRRIYNEQFF

d_gene: -
abundance: -
v_gene: TRBV7-2
j_gene: TRBJ2-7
CDR3nt: TGTGCCAGCAGCCCTAGGACGGACACCTACGAGCAGTACTTC
CDR3aa: CASSPRTDTYEQYF

d_gene: TRBD1
abundance: -
v_gene: TRBV28
j_gene: TRBJ2-1
CDR3nt: TGTGCCAGCAGTCTACCGGGACAGGGTGCCTACAATGAGCAGTTCTTC
CDR3aa: CASSLPGQGAYNEQFF

d_gene: -
abundance: -
v_gene: TRBV7-2
j_gene: TRBJ2-5
CDR3nt: TGTGCCAGCAGCTTCAACCGGGAGACCCAGTACTTC
CDR3aa: CASSFNRETQYF

d_gene: -
abundance: -
v_gene: TRBV11-3
j_gene: TRBJ2-2
CDR3nt: TGTGCCAGCAGCTTGGGAGGAAACACCGGGGAGCTGTTTTTT
CDR3aa: CASSLGGNTGELFF

d_gene: TRBD1
abundance: -
v_gene: TRBV25-1
j_gene: TRBJ1-2
CDR3nt: TGTGCCAGCAGTGAGCTAGACAGGGACTATGGCTACACCTTC
CDR3aa: CASSELDRDYGYTF

d_gene: -
abundance: -
v_gene: TRBV30
j_gene: TRBJ2-1
CDR3nt: TGTGCCTGGAGTGTACTTTCTGGCAATGAGCAGTTCTTC
CDR3aa: CAWSVLSGNEQFF